The 10 T cell receptor beta chains reported below all come from one sample, sequenced in a study of T cells in Graves' hyperthyroidism and ophthalmopathy. RNA transcripts were the template for amplifying TCR beta CDR3 regions. The study used the HTBI primer set for a first-round RT-PCR of the TCR CDR3. TCRdb re-called the multiplex PCR reads through MiXCR, storing one row per CDR3 protein. The profile covers 600,000 to 900,000 distinct CDR3 sequences, with 15% to 20% appearing a single time and 8.4% taken by the ten largest. Sequenced input: blood. Receptors originate from a young man with Graves' hyperthyroidism.

This clonotype was picked up many times. The chain combines TRBV6-6 with TRBJ2-5; the match to TRBD2 covers 8 bases. Germline values: CDR1 MNHNY, CDR2 SVGAGI (reference sequence). The CDR3 runs 16 residues. The J segment lost 2 bases and the V segment lost 0 bases, leaving 5 bases of the junction unmatched. The CDR3 DNA reads as TGTGCCAGCAGTTACTCAGCTAGCGGGTCGCAAGAGACCCAGTACTTC. It codes for CASSYSASGSQETQYF.

The chain is built from TRBV5-6 and TRBJ2-3; D might be TRBD1 (6 bases). Germline CDR1 is SGHDT and CDR2 is YYEEEE. This CDR3 is 16 amino acids long. Trimming stripped 1 base from V and 4 bases from J, with 16 bases between. The CDR3 DNA sequence: TGTGCCAGCAGCTTGTTAGGACAGATATCGTCAGATACGCAGTATTTT. Encoded protein: CASSLLGQISSDTQYF.

The sample holds many counts of this clonotype. V gene TRBV27 combines with J gene TRBJ1-2; a possible D gene is TRBD1 (6 bases). The V end lost 2 bases, the J end lost 4 bases, and 14 bases lay between the germline ends. Germline CDR1 reads MNHEY; CDR2 reads SMNVEV (reference sequence). This CDR3 has 15 amino acids. CDR3 amino acids: CASSLDPGAAYGYTF. CDR3 coding DNA: TGTGCCAGCAGTTTAGACCCGGGGGCGGCCTATGGCTACACCTTC.

This clonotype appeared a single time. V is TRBV28 and J is TRBJ1-2, with 7 bases fitting TRBD1. The CDR3 is made up of 13 amino acids. The V segment lost 5 bases and the J segment 7 bases; nucleotides outside the gene matches: 7. Germline V gives CDR1 MDHEN, CDR2 SYDVKM. The CDR3 sequence is CASSLPGGSGYTF. In DNA, the CDR3 is TGTGCCAGCAGTCTCCCAGGGGGTTCTGGCTACACCTTC.

As DNA, the CDR3 is TGTGCCAGCAGGGCGTTCGGGACAAAGGCCGGGGAGCTGTTTTTT. Amino acid sequence: CASRAFGTKAGELFF. The gene calls are TRBV5-4 and TRBJ2-2, with a tentative D call TRBD1 (6 bases). V was clipped by 5 bases and J by 6 bases, with 17 bases between them. The CDR3 has 15 amino acids. Germline V gene data show CDR1 as SGHNT and CDR2 as YYREEE (reference sequence).

This clonotype was detected only a few times. The rearrangement uses TRBV20-1 and TRBJ1-3, with 12 positions matching TRBD1. The J segment lost 3 bases and the V segment lost 3 bases, leaving 3 bases of the junction unmatched. The CDR3 totals 15 residues. The germline gives CDR1 DFQATT, CDR2 SNEGSKA (reference sequence). CDR3 loop: CSARGQGARGNTIYF. The DNA of the CDR3 is TGCAGTGCTAGGGGACAGGGGGCGCGTGGAAACACCATATATTTT.

This clonotype has more than one count but fewer than ten. This may come from a read error, since a much larger clone is one base off. This chain links TRBV10-3 with TRBJ2-7; D uncertain. The CDR3 totals 11 residues. The V and J ends lost 6 bases and 8 bases respectively, with 11 bases between them. Germline CDR1 ENHRY, CDR2 SYGVKD. CDR3 coding DNA: TGTGCCATCAGAACCCTTCCACAGCAGTACTTC. Its translation is CAIRTLPQQYF.

This clonotype was recorded many times. The chain couples TRBV7-9 to TRBJ2-1; 9 nucleotides agree with TRBD2. V trimming: 5 bases; J trimming: 8 bases; junction bases outside the gene matches: 13. The CDR3 has 16 amino acids. Germline CDR1 reads SEHNR; CDR2 reads FQNEAQ (reference sequence). CDR3 nucleotide sequence: TGTGCCAGCAGCCCCCGGGTAGCGGGAGTAAGAGATGAGCAGTTCTTC. This gives the protein CASSPRVAGVRDEQFF.

The chain employs TRBV12-5 and TRBJ1-5; D call uncertain. The CDR3 loop spans 13 amino acids. CDR1 and CDR2 (germline): LGHNT, FRNRAP. V lost 1 base to trimming and J lost 6 bases, with 7 bases between them. The CDR3 protein is CASGLGGSQPQHF. In DNA form, the CDR3 reads TGTGCTAGTGGTTTGGGAGGGAGTCAGCCCCAGCATTTT.

This clonotype appeared many times. V is TRBV12-3 or TRBV12-4 and J is TRBJ1-1, with a weak D call TRBD1 (5 bases). The CDR3 extends over 14 amino acids. V was shortened by 6 bases and J by 0 bases, with 11 bases between the two germline ends. As DNA, the CDR3 is TGTGCCAGCAGCCTCTGGGGGATGAACACTGAAGCTTTCTTT. Its translation: CASSLWGMNTEAFF.